A selection of T cell receptor beta chains follows, all from one sample in a study of cytomegalovirus exposure and HLA in healthy donors. The protocol was immunoSEQ multiplex PCR, while the TCRdb copy is restricted to in-frame clones and leaves out a portion. The data show some 150,000 clones, with around nine tenths seen just once and about 3.5% held by the top ten. Specimen: PBMCs. The receptors originated from a woman younger than 30 in good health and CMV-seropositive. Each CDR3 is given with its conserved first and last residue. A D gene is named only where the DNA matches it firmly. For some rows the clone size is stated as once, few or many, or as a class when expanded; others skip it.

clone size | D gene | J gene | V gene | CDR3 DNA | CDR3 protein
. | TRBD2 | TRBJ2-5 | TRBV11-3 | TGTGCCAGCAGCCCAGGGACTAGCGGAATGTACCAAGAGACCCAGTACTTC | CASSPGTSGMYQETQYF
. | TRBD2 | TRBJ2-7 | TRBV27 | TGTGCCAGCAGTTTGACACAGAATCCCGAGACTAGCGGCTACGAGCAGTACTTC | CASSLTQNPETSGYEQYF
once | TRBD2 | TRBJ2-2 | TRBV19 | TGTGCCAGTACCCTACTAGCGGGAGGGCGGGGGGAGCTGTTTTTT | CASTLLAGGRGELFF
. | TRBD2 | TRBJ2-5 | TRBV6-1 | TGTGCCAGCAGTGAACTAGCGGGAGGAGAGACCCAGTACTTC | CASSELAGGETQYF
. | . | TRBJ1-2 | TRBV11-3 | TGTGCCAGCAGCCAAAGCCGGAACTATGGCTACACCTTC | CASSQSRNYGYTF
. | . | TRBJ2-1 | TRBV1 | TGCACCAGAAGTATCGGCGGGGCCCACTGGAATGAGCAGTTCTTC | CTRSIGGAHWNEQFF
. | TRBD2 | TRBJ2-1 | TRBV27 | TGTGCCAGCAGTCTCTTCCCTGGACTAGCGGGGGCAGACAATGAGCAGTTCTTC | CASSLFPGLAGADNEQFF
. | . | TRBJ1-2 | TRBV19 | TGTGCCAGTAGTATCCAGGGTCCCGCTATCTATGGCTACACCTTC | CASSIQGPAIYGYTF
. | TRBD2 | TRBJ2-4 | TRBV9 | TGTGCCAGCAGCTTCCTACTGCGACTAGCGGGGAGGGAGGGGAACATTCAGTACTTC | CASSFLLRLAGREGNIQYF
. | . | TRBJ1-4 | TRBV29-1 | TGCAGCGTTGCATCCGGGACACTTGAAAAACTGTTTTTT | CSVASGTLEKLFF
. | . | TRBJ2-5 | TRBV6-1 | TGTGCCAGCAGCTCCTACAGGGGGGGGGAGACCCAGTACTTC | CASSSYRGGETQYF
. | TRBD2 | TRBJ2-7 | TRBV28 | TGTGCCAACAGCCCAAGGACTAGCGGGAGGGTAGACGAGCAGTACTTC | CANSPRTSGRVDEQYF
. | . | TRBJ1-5 | TRBV10-2 | TGCGCCAGCAGTGTGGCCGGGGGACCTAATCAGCCCCAGCATTTT | CASSVAGGPNQPQHF
once | TRBD1 | TRBJ2-3 | TRBV6-5 | TGTGCCAGCGGCAGGGGGAAGGCAGATACGCAGTATTTT | CASGRGKADTQYF
. | . | TRBJ2-7 | TRBV5-4 | TGTGCCAGCAGCTTGGGCACCGCCCAGGGAGAGCAGTACTTC | CASSLGTAQGEQYF
. | . | TRBJ2-6 | TRBV30 | TGTGCCTGGAGTGTACACACCCCCTCTGGGGCCAACGTCCTGACTTTC | CAWSVHTPSGANVLTF
. | . | TRBJ1-2 | TRBV2 | TGTGCCAGCAGTGAAGCGAGGGCCAGTAACTATGGCTACACCTTC | CASSEARASNYGYTF
once | . | TRBJ1-5 | TRBV27 | TGTGCCAGCAGTACGGACTATAGCAATCAGCCCCAGCATTTT | CASSTDYSNQPQHF
. | . | TRBJ2-3 | TRBV6-5 | TGTGCCAGCAGTTACCGGGGGATTAGCACAGATACGCAGTATTTT | CASSYRGISTDTQYF
. | TRBD1 | TRBJ2-7 | TRBV11-2 | TGTGCCAGCAGCTCTTCTTTGACAGGGACCTACGAGCAGTACTTC | CASSSSLTGTYEQYF
. | . | TRBJ1-5 | TRBV15 | TGTGCCACCAGCAGAGACGTGCGGAGGGAGCCCCAGCATTTT | CATSRDVRREPQHF
. | TRBD1 | TRBJ2-5 | TRBV27 | TGTGCCAGCAGTTTGCGCCGATGGACAGGGTCGCGTCCTAACCAAGAGACCCAGTACTTC | CASSLRRWTGSRPNQETQYF
once | . | TRBJ2-2 | TRBV19 | TGTGCCAGTCGCCAAGGGGGGGAAAACACCGGGGAGCTGTTTTTT | CASRQGGENTGELFF
. | . | TRBJ1-2 | TRBV19 | TGTGCCAGTAGTTTAAACAGGGAACGGCATGGCTACACCTTC | CASSLNRERHGYTF
. | TRBD1 | TRBJ2-5 | TRBV6-1 | TGTGCCAGCGGAACAGGGGGAGAGACCCAGTACTTC | CASGTGGETQYF
few | . | TRBJ2-2 | TRBV19 | TGTGCCAGCACCGACAGGTTCCCCGGGGAGCTGTTTTTT | CASTDRFPGELFF
. | TRBD2 | TRBJ2-1 | TRBV4-2 | TGTGCCAGCAGCCAAGGAAGCGGGAGTTGGTATGAGCAGTTCTTC | CASSQGSGSWYEQFF
. | . | TRBJ2-1 | TRBV9 | TGTGCCAGCAGCGTAGACGAGGGAAATGAGCAGTTCTTC | CASSVDEGNEQFF
. | TRBD1 | TRBJ1-1 | TRBV9 | TGTGCCAGCACCCAGGGGGTAAACACTGAAGCTTTCTTT | CASTQGVNTEAFF
. | . | TRBJ2-1 | TRBV7-9 | TGTGCCAGCAGCCCTAGGATGGGCCAGGGATCCAATGAGCAGTTCTTC | CASSPRMGQGSNEQFF
. | TRBD1 | TRBJ2-2 | TRBV5-1 | TGCGCCAGCAGCCCTAAGACAGGGGGCTTGAACACCGGGGAGCTGTTTTTT | CASSPKTGGLNTGELFF
. | . | TRBJ2-3 | TRBV11-3 | TGTGCCAGCTCCACGGTTCTAGAAGGGAGAGATACGCAGTATTTT | CASSTVLEGRDTQYF
. | TRBD1 | TRBJ2-7 | TRBV6-5 | TGTGCCAGCAGTTACACGACAGGGACCTACGAGCAGTACTTC | CASSYTTGTYEQYF
. | . | TRBJ1-2 | TRBV10-3 | TGTGCCATCAGGAGAGTGGGGGAGGCCTATGGCTACACCTTC | CAIRRVGEAYGYTF
. | . | TRBJ2-1 | TRBV30 | TGTGCCTGGAGCACCAGGGATGAGCAGTTCTTC | CAWSTRDEQFF
. | . | TRBJ2-7 | TRBV7-2 | TGTGCCAGCAGCCTTCCCGGGAAGTACGAGCAGTACTTC | CASSLPGKYEQYF
. | TRBD2 | TRBJ2-1 | TRBV18 | TGTGCCAGCTCACCCGGACTAGCGGCCTACAATGAGCAGTTCTTC | CASSPGLAAYNEQFF
once | TRBD1 | TRBJ2-7 | TRBV4-1 | TGCGCCAGCAGCCAAGTGGTCGACAGGGGACGCGGCGAGCAGTACTTC | CASSQVVDRGRGEQYF
. | . | TRBJ1-2 | TRBV5-6 | TGTGCCAGCAGTCCGCGGCGGTATGGCTACACCTTC | CASSPRRYGYTF
. | . | TRBJ2-7 | TRBV4-3 | TGCGCCAGCAGCCAAGATCGACGACAGGCTTCCTCCTACGAGCAGTACTTC | CASSQDRRQASSYEQYF
. | TRBD2 | TRBJ2-1 | TRBV30 | TGTGCCTGGAGCCCGCGGGGGATCTACAATGAGCAGTTCTTC | CAWSPRGIYNEQFF
. | TRBD1 | TRBJ2-7 | TRBV5-6 | TGTGCCAGCAGCCCGGGACAGGGGGCCTACGAGCAGTACTTC | CASSPGQGAYEQYF
. | TRBD2 | TRBJ2-1 | TRBV7-2 | TGTGCCAGCAGCGCTTCTCCTAGCGGGAGTAATGAGCAGTTCTTC | CASSASPSGSNEQFF
. | TRBD1 | TRBJ2-2 | TRBV5-1 | TGCGCCAGCAGCTCGACTTCAGGGGGCGCGAACACCGGGGAGCTGTTTTTT | CASSSTSGGANTGELFF
. | TRBD2 | TRBJ2-7 | TRBV7-6 | TGTGCCAGCAGCTTAGGGACCGGGACTAGCGGGTTATACGAGCAGTACTTC | CASSLGTGTSGLYEQYF
. | TRBD2 | TRBJ2-5 | TRBV27 | TGTGCCAGCAGGCTAGCGGGAGGACGGGAGACCCAGTACTTC | CASRLAGGRETQYF
. | . | TRBJ2-1 | TRBV10-3 | TGTGCCATCAGTGGTGGGAGCCGCTCCTACAATGAGCAGTTCTTC | CAISGGSRSYNEQFF
once | . | TRBJ1-5 | TRBV27 | TGTGCCAGCAGTTTAAGGCAGGGTGGCAATCAGCCCCAGCATTTT | CASSLRQGGNQPQHF
. | . | TRBJ2-1 | TRBV29-1 | TGCAGCGTTGACACCCTACTAGTGAACGGGCAGTTCTTC | CSVDTLLVNGQFF
. | . | TRBJ1-1 | TRBV18 | TGTGCCAGCTCACGCCTTAGTCAGGGATGGAGCACTGAAGCTTTCTTT | CASSRLSQGWSTEAFF
. | TRBD2 | TRBJ2-1 | TRBV4-1 | TGCGCCAGCAGCCAGCCCTGGACTAGAACTTATGACAATACAATGATGCAGTTCTTC | CASSQPWTRTYDNTMMQFF
. | . | TRBJ2-5 | TRBV7-9 | TGTGCCAGCAGCCGGACAGGAGGGCCCCGTTTGACCCAGTACTTC | CASSRTGGPRLTQYF
. | . | TRBJ1-1 | TRBV9 | TGTGCCAGCAGCGCCTACCATTCGGTATCAGGCACTGAAGCTTTCTTT | CASSAYHSVSGTEAFF
. | . | TRBJ2-1 | TRBV6-1 | TGTGCCAGCAGTGAGTCCGGGACAGAGCAGTTCTTC | CASSESGTEQFF
. | . | TRBJ2-4 | TRBV7-9 | TGTGCCAGCAGCTTAGGCGGAAGGCAATGGGACATTCAGTACTTC | CASSLGGRQWDIQYF
. | TRBD2 | TRBJ2-7 | TRBV30 | TGTGCCTGGAGTGTTTTCCCCTTAGCGGGAGATAAGTACGAGCAGTACTTC | CAWSVFPLAGDKYEQYF
. | TRBD2 | TRBJ2-3 | TRBV5-1 | TGCGCCAGCAGCTTGAGTAGCGGGAGCACAGATACGCAGTATTTT | CASSLSSGSTDTQYF
. | TRBD1 | TRBJ2-5 | TRBV13 | TGTGCCAGCAGCTTGGGTGGTACAGGGGGACCCCAAGAGACCCAGTACTTC | CASSLGGTGGPQETQYF
. | . | TRBJ1-4 | TRBV4-2 | TGTGCCAGCAGCCAAGGGATCAGGGCGAAACTGTTTTTT | CASSQGIRAKLFF